This entry features one TCR beta chain sequence. What it binds is unknown. The entry originates in a study of T cell responses to AZD1222 COVID-19 vaccine. Study conclusions and caveats: Across the whole spike, CD4 TCRs peaked at regions 160-218 and 743-854. Repertoire sampling occurred only after the peak T cell response. Only six or seven AZD1222 recipients tested seropositive at baseline.

This table comes from immunoSEQ multiplex PCR, and its TCRdb copy is limited to in-frame clones, with some not included. The sample contains roughly 150,000 clones, around 89% of which appear only once. This clonotype was sampled from an adult who received the AZD1222 COVID-19 vaccine. The sample in question was peripheral blood, obtained 28 days after the second AZD1222 dose.

For the CDR3, the DNA is TGTGCCAGCAGGCTACAGGGGCGGCACGAGCAGTACTTC. Its translation is CASRLQGRHEQYF. The chain combines TRBV11-2 with TRBJ2-7; 7 nucleotides agree with TRBD1. The ends lost 6 bases at V and 5 bases at J; junction bases unmatched: 7. This CDR3 is built from 13 residues. Germline lookup yields CDR1 SGHAT and CDR2 FQNNGV.